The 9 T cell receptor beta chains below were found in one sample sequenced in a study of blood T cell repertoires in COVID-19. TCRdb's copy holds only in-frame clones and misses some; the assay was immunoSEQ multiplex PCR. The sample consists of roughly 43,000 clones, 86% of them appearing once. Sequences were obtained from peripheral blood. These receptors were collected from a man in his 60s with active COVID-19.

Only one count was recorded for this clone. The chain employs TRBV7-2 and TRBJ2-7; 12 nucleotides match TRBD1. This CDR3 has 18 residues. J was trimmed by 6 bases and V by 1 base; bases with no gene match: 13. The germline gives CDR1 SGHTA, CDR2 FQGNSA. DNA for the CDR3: TGTGCCAGCAGCTTAGTCCGGACGTGGGACAGGGGGCGCGTCGAGCAGTACTTC. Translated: CASSLVRTWDRGRVEQYF.

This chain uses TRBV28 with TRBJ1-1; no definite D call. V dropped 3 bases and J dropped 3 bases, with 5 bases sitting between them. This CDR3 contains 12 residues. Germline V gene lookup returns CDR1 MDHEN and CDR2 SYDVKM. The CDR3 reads CASSLPDTEAFF. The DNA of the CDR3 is TGTGCCAGCAGTTTGCCAGACACTGAAGCTTTCTTT. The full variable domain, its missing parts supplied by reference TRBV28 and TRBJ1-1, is DVKVTQSSRYLVKRTGEKVFLECVQDMDHENMFWYRQDPGLGLRLIYFSYDVKMKEKGDIPEGYSVSREKKERFSLILESASTNQTSMYLCASSLPDTEAFFGQGTRLTVV.

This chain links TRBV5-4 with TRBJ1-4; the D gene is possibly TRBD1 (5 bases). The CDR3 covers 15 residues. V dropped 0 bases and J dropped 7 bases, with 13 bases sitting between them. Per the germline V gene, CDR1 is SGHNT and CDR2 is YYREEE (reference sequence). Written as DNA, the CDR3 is TGTGCCAGCAGCTTGGCGGGGGTGGGAATTGAAAAACTGTTTTTT. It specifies CASSLAGVGIEKLFF.

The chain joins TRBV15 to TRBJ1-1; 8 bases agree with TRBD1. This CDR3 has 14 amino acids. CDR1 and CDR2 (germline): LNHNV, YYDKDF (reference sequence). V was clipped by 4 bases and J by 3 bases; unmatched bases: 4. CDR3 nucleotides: TGTGCCACCAGCACAGGGGGCGAGTACACTGAAGCTTTCTTT. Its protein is CATSTGGEYTEAFF.

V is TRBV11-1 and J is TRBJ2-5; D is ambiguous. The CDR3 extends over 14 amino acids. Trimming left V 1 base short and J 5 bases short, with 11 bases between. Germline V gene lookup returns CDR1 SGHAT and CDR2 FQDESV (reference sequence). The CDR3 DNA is TGTGCCAGCAGCTTAGGAGACTGGTCGGAGACCCAGTACTTC. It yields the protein CASSLGDWSETQYF.

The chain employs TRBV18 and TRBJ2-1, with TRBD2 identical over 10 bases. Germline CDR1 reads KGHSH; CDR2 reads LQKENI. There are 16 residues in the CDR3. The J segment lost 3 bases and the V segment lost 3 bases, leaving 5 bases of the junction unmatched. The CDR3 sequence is CASSPAGLASYNEQFF. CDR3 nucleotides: TGTGCCAGCTCACCCGCGGGACTAGCGAGCTACAATGAGCAGTTCTTC.

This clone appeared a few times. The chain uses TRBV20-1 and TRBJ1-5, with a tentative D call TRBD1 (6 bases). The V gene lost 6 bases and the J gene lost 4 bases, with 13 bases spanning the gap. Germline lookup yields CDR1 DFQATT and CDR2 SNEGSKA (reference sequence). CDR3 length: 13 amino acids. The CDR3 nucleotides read TGCAGTGCGAGTACAGGGACGAATCAGCCCCAGCATTTT. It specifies CSASTGTNQPQHF.

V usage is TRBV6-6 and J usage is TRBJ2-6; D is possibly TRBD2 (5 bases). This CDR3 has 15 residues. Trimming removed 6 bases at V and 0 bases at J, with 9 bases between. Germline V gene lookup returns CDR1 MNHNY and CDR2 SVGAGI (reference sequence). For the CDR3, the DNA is TGTGCCAGCAGCCCTCGGGGCTCTGGGGCCAACGTCCTGACTTTC. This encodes CASSPRGSGANVLTF.

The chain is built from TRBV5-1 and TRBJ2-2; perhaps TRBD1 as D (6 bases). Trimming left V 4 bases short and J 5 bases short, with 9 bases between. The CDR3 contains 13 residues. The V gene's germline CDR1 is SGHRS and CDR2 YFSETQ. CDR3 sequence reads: CASSRDITGELFF. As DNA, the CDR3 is TGCGCCAGCAGCCGGGACATAACCGGGGAGCTGTTTTTT.